This is a list of T cell receptor beta chains from one sample in a study of blood T cell repertoires in COVID-19. This table comes from immunoSEQ multiplex PCR, and its TCRdb copy is limited to in-frame clones, with some not included. The data hold about 150,000 clones, with about 89% observed a single time. The sequencing sample was made of peripheral blood. All receptors come from a man aged 45-60 years with acute or convalescent COVID-19. CDR3s leave out the opening cysteine and the closing phenylalanine or tryptophan. A D gene is named only where the DNA matches it firmly.

v_call	j_call	d_call	cdr3_aa
TRBV19	TRBJ1-5	-	ASSIEFRGYQPQH
TRBV4-2	TRBJ2-3	TRBD2	ASSQVRGGEDTQY
TRBV12-3/TRBV12-4	TRBJ1-1	-	ASSSDSNTEAF
TRBV9	TRBJ2-3	-	ASSAGNTDTQY
TRBV5-5	TRBJ1-3	TRBD1	ASSSWTGGTGNTIY
TRBV2	TRBJ1-4	-	ASTREEKLF
TRBV2	TRBJ1-1	TRBD1	ASKRQGGRTEAF
TRBV2	TRBJ2-2	TRBD2	ASSVREGTGELF
TRBV29-1	TRBJ2-2	-	SVPNKNTGELF
TRBV6-4	TRBJ1-2	-	ARRWEQTDMDYGYT
TRBV27	TRBJ1-4	-	ASSLSIGAIEKLF
TRBV11-3	TRBJ2-1	-	ASSSQDNEQF
TRBV28	TRBJ2-7	-	ASSFGRSGEQY
TRBV5-1	TRBJ2-3	-	ASSLDRHTDTQY
TRBV7-9	TRBJ2-1	TRBD1	ASSLLYWGDREAYEQF
TRBV11-2	TRBJ2-5	-	ASSRTGGGKETQY
TRBV27	TRBJ2-2	-	ASSHLEAGELF
TRBV18	TRBJ2-2	-	ASSPPNRERHGELF
TRBV27	TRBJ2-3	-	ASSFSRSTDTQY
TRBV6-5	TRBJ1-5	TRBD1	ASSYSGGMDQPQH
TRBV20-1	TRBJ1-2	-	SARAYYGYT
TRBV29-1	TRBJ2-3	-	SVEALGSTADTQY
TRBV28	TRBJ1-5	-	ASRPQGEVQPQH
TRBV6-6	TRBJ1-4	TRBD1	ASSSPDRGREKLF
TRBV2	TRBJ2-2	-	ASEQGSDTGELF
TRBV14	TRBJ1-1	-	ASSQDRGGGRTEAF
TRBV28	TRBJ1-2	-	ASSPSPRGNYGYT
TRBV6-5	TRBJ1-1	TRBD1	ASSRQGGTEAF
TRBV2	TRBJ2-7	TRBD1	ASSRDREGEQY
TRBV2	TRBJ2-5	TRBD2	ASSVAGGVFETQY
TRBV7-3	TRBJ2-3	TRBD1	AGPVFQGQAGTDTQY
TRBV11-1	TRBJ2-3	-	ASSLAHSDTQY
TRBV7-9	TRBJ1-4	TRBD1	ASSRTGDGGLF
TRBV27	TRBJ2-1	TRBD2	ASSFGLAGSYNEQF
TRBV12-3/TRBV12-4	TRBJ2-1	-	ASSLSRGNEQF
TRBV19	TRBJ1-2	-	ASSIETGRANYGYT
TRBV9	TRBJ2-3	TRBD2	ASSVKAGGTDTQY
TRBV5-1	TRBJ2-1	-	ASSSGEGNEQF
TRBV6-1	TRBJ1-5	-	ASSDPGQISNQPQH
TRBV7-2	TRBJ1-4	-	ASSLRRATRATNEKLF
TRBV30	TRBJ1-2	-	AWSVGDYGYT
TRBV6-2/TRBV6-3	TRBJ1-1	-	ASSYRGNRGTEAF
TRBV5-4	TRBJ2-7	TRBD2	ASSEGLAATYEQY
TRBV9	TRBJ1-1	TRBD1	ASSEKTGGMGTEAF
TRBV6-5	TRBJ1-5	TRBD1	ASTLTGGSNQPQH
TRBV18	TRBJ2-7	TRBD2	ASSSGLAGVDEQY
TRBV6-5	TRBJ1-2	TRBD1	ASRMTGGNYGYT
TRBV15	TRBJ2-2	-	ATSTNTGELF
TRBV6-5	TRBJ2-3	-	ASSELAMSTDTQY
TRBV28	TRBJ1-1	-	ASSLYREGTEAF
TRBV27	TRBJ2-3	-	ASSYQGLADTQY